The clone carrying this TCR beta chain has just one count. The cohort comprised adults aged roughly 18 to 90 years residing in 20 to 25 US areas. Grouping used clinical history reported by participants in a survey and questionnaire. CDR1 is MNHEY, CDR2 SMNVEV, per germline (reference sequence). Trimming took off 4 bases at V and 1 base at J, with 11 bases between the two ends. The CDR3 has 14 amino acids. Sequenced by immunoSEQ multiplex PCR; TCRdb stores in-frame clones only, minus some. The table records hundreds of thousands of clones, 80% to 90% of them present only once. The record originates from a study of blood T cell repertoires in COVID-19. Looking at the study overall: From the United States, Italy and Spain came samples of acute and convalescent COVID-19.

Sequences were obtained from PBMCs or T cells enriched from blood (not recorded which). This TCR came from a man aged 18 to 29 who had recovered from COVID-19. The chain couples TRBV27 to TRBJ2-7; TRBD2 might be the D (6 bases). The CDR3, as DNA: TGTGCCAGCAGTTCCGGGACTCTATCCTACGAGCAGTACTTC. Translated, it gives CASSSGTLSYEQYF.